The 13 T cell receptor beta chains below all came from one sample that was sequenced in a study of blood T cells in healthy people across ages. With a J-beta primer mix and a sample-barcoded 5' primer, a second PCR ran roughly 6 to 11 cycles. MiXCR, run by TCRdb on the 5' RACE reads, gives a single entry per CDR3 protein. The repertoire holds around 870,000 distinct CDR3 sequences, with more than 25% as singletons. The source material was blood. The receptor set was obtained from a woman aged 80 or older in good health.

About this clonotype: A much larger clone differs by one base, so this may be a read error. This chain links TRBV11-2 with TRBJ2-3, with D possibly being TRBD2 (6 bases). Germline CDR1 SGHAT, CDR2 FQNNGV. The CDR3 spans 15 residues. CDR3 DNA: TGTGTCAGCAGAGACTCTGGACTACCCACAGATACGCAGTATTTT. This encodes CVSRDSGLPTDTQYF.

The gene calls are TRBV28 and TRBJ2-1; 8 bases match TRBD1. This CDR3 region has 14 residues. Per germline, CDR1 MDHEN and CDR2 SYDVKM. V lost 3 bases to trimming and J lost 5 bases; unmatched junction nucleotides: 3. CDR3 amino acids: CASSFQGANNEQFF. CDR3 DNA sequence: TGTGCCAGCAGTTTCCAGGGGGCGAACAATGAGCAGTTCTTC.

This clonotype was found many times. The chain combines TRBV4-3 with TRBJ2-1; 7 bases fit TRBD1. The CDR3 loop spans 17 amino acids. Germline loops: CDR1 LGHNA, CDR2 YSLEER. V lost 0 bases to trimming and J lost 4 bases; unmatched junction nucleotides: 9. CDR3 amino acids: CASSQEATGARYNEQFF. In DNA form, the CDR3 reads TGCGCCAGCAGCCAAGAGGCTACAGGGGCTCGGTACAATGAGCAGTTCTTC.

The genes are TRBV6-1 and TRBJ1-1; D not certain. The CDR3 contains 12 residues. V was trimmed by 0 bases and J by 8 bases, leaving 7 bases between them. Germline CDR1 reads MNHNS; CDR2 reads SASEGT. The DNA for the CDR3 is TGTGCCAGCAGTGAAGCGGAGATAGAAGCTTTCTTT. Its translation: CASSEAEIEAFF.

There are a few counts of this clonotype. The gene calls are TRBV20-1 and TRBJ1-1; D unclear. The CDR3 has 14 amino acids. In germline, CDR1 is DFQATT, CDR2 SNEGSKA (reference sequence). Trimming left V 1 base short and J 0 bases short, with 9 bases between. CDR3 sequence: CSARGGVVNTEAFF. As DNA, the CDR3 is TGCAGTGCTAGAGGCGGGGTAGTGAACACTGAAGCTTTCTTT.

This clonotype was counted many times. In nucleotides, the CDR3 is TGTGCCAGCAGTTTATCTCCGGTTTCGAGGGCACCCCTCCACTTT. Amino acid sequence: CASSLSPVSRAPLHF. V is TRBV27 and J is TRBJ1-6; D unresolved. The V end was cut by 0 bases, the J end by 11 bases, with 14 bases between. Germline assignment: CDR1 MNHEY and CDR2 SMNVEV (reference sequence). This CDR3 has 15 residues.

In its sample, this clonotype was seen a few times. V usage is TRBV5-4 and J usage is TRBJ2-1; D is tentatively TRBD1 or TRBD2 (5 bases each). The germline gives CDR1 SGHNT, CDR2 YYREEE (reference sequence). With 4 bases removed from V and 6 bases from J, the gap between germline ends came to 14 bases. There are 14 residues in the CDR3. The CDR3 DNA is TGTGCCAGCAGCCGGGGCCATGGTACCAATGAGCAGTTCTTC. This codes for CASSRGHGTNEQFF. The variable domain in full, with the rest retrieved from reference TRBV5-4 and TRBJ2-1, is ETGVTQSPTHLIKTRGQQVTLRCSSQSGHNTVSWYQQALGQGPQFIFQYYREEENGRGNFPPRFSGLQFPNYSSELNVNALELDDSALYLCASSRGHGTNEQFFGPGTRLTVL.

This clonotype has ten or more counts. The gene calls are TRBV7-2 and TRBJ2-1; 10 positions agree with TRBD2. Germline values: CDR1 SGHTA, CDR2 FQGNSA. The CDR3 has 15 amino acids. Germline trimming cut 3 bases from V and 9 bases from J; bases unmatched to any gene: 8. The CDR3 DNA sequence: TGTGCCAGCAGCTTTCAGCGGGGGGGCCGGGGTGAGCAGTTCTTC. This encodes CASSFQRGGRGEQFF.

As for this clonotype: At one end, the junction sequence differs from germline, possibly due to a read error. V and J are TRBV5-8 and TRBJ1-2; TRBD1 might be the D (6 bases). The CDR3 is made up of 14 amino acids. Germline V gives CDR1 SGHTS, CDR2 YDEGEE. The CDR3 reads CAGSFQDSLYGYTF. The CDR3, as DNA: TGTGCCGGCAGCTTCCAGGACAGCCTCTATGGCTACACCTTC.

The chain uses TRBV20-1 and TRBJ2-1; D gene unclear. Germline CDR1 and CDR2: DFQATT and SNEGSKA (reference sequence). This CDR3 has 12 amino acids. The V end was cut by 4 bases, the J end by 6 bases, with 10 bases between. The CDR3 protein is CSAKFVRNEQFF. In DNA form, the CDR3 reads TGCAGTGCTAAGTTCGTCCGCAATGAGCAGTTCTTC.

This clonotype has a handful of counts. This chain joins TRBV2 and TRBJ2-5, with D perhaps matching TRBD1 or TRBD2 (6 bases each). Germline loops: CDR1 SNHLY, CDR2 FYNNEI. The CDR3 length is 16 residues. V was clipped by 4 bases and J by 2 bases, with 17 bases between them. The CDR3 DNA reads as TGTGCCAGCAGTGTGGGTATTGGGGGGCCTCAAGAGACCCAGTACTTC. It codes for CASSVGIGGPQETQYF.

In its sample, this clonotype was seen many times. The chain is built from TRBV20-1 and TRBJ2-5; 10 bases map to TRBD2. Trimming took 0 bases from V and 0 from J; bases not matched to a gene: 4. This CDR3 region has 16 residues. Germline V gene lookup returns CDR1 DFQATT and CDR2 SNEGSKA (reference sequence). The CDR3 DNA sequence: TGCAGTGCTAGAGACGCTAGCGGGGGTAACCAAGAGACCCAGTACTTC. It yields the protein CSARDASGGNQETQYF.

As to this clonotype: A much larger clonotype is one base distant, so this may be a read error. This chain uses TRBV6-2 or TRBV6-3 with TRBJ1-2; D is undetermined. Trimming shortened V by 6 bases and J by 3 bases, and 11 bases separated the two germline ends. In germline, CDR1 is MNHEY, CDR2 SVGEGT. The CDR3 contains 13 residues. CDR3 sequence: CASRYDGDYGYTF. Here the CDR3 DNA reads TGTGCCAGCAGGTACGATGGAGACTATGGCTACACCTTC.